A selection of T cell receptor beta chains follows, all from one sample in a study of OX40 agonist ivuxolimab in advanced cancers. TCRdb's table, derived via immunoSEQ multiplex PCR, lists solely in-frame clones and lacks some. The data hold 72,000 or so clones, with 80% observed a single time. Sequenced here: CD4+ or CD8+ T cells sorted from blood, sampled in a trial of the OX40 agonist ivuxolimab. All receptors derive from an adult with an advanced solid tumor such as melanoma, head and neck, liver or kidney cancer. Both conserved end residues are part of each CDR3. D genes are given only for firm matches. Size tells how often a clone was seen (once, few, many) or the class of an expanded clone, and some rows leave it out.

v_gene	d_gene	j_gene	abundance	len	CDR3nt	CDR3aa
TRBV5-6	TRBD1	TRBJ2-7	.	15	TGTGCCAGCAGCCGTCGACAGGGTGTTAATTACGAGCAGTACTTC	CASSRRQGVNYEQYF
TRBV10-3	.	TRBJ2-7	.	14	TGTGCCATCAGACCACAGAGGAGCTCCTACGAGCAGTACTTC	CAIRPQRSSYEQYF
TRBV5-5	.	TRBJ2-7	.	15	TGTGCCAGCAGACGAGGTACTGACAGCTCCTACGAGCAGTACTTC	CASRRGTDSSYEQYF
TRBV7-2	.	TRBJ2-3	.	15	TGTGCCAGCAGCTTCCCGGGAAAACAAACAGATACGCAGTATTTT	CASSFPGKQTDTQYF
TRBV6-1	TRBD2	TRBJ2-3	few	15	TGTGCCAGCTTCGGGAGGCGGGGTAGCACAGATACGCAGTATTTT	CASFGRRGSTDTQYF
TRBV30	.	TRBJ1-2	.	11	TGTGCCTGGAAGGGGCCCTATGGCTACACCTTC	CAWKGPYGYTF
TRBV7-2	TRBD2	TRBJ2-1	.	16	TGTGCCAGCAGCTTAGAGGTCGGGGGGGCCTACAATGAGCAGTTCTTC	CASSLEVGGAYNEQFF
TRBV4-3	.	TRBJ1-5	.	15	TGCGCCAGCAGCCAAGATTTCTCCGGGGCCCCGCGCCAGCATTTT	CASSQDFSGAPRQHF
TRBV29-1	TRBD1	TRBJ1-2	.	14	TGCAGCGTTGAAGCTCCGGGACAGATCTATGGCTACACCTTC	CSVEAPGQIYGYTF
TRBV6-1	.	TRBJ1-5	.	13	TGTGCCGGGGCGTCTAGGGCGGGCCAGCCCCAGCATTTT	CAGASRAGQPQHF
TRBV27	.	TRBJ1-2	once	13	TGTGCCAGTCGGGACTCCCGAGGTGGTGGCTACACCTTC	CASRDSRGGGYTF